The 27 T cell receptor beta chains below all came from one sample that was sequenced in a study of T cells in women clearing cervical HPV infection. Generated by immunoSEQ multiplex PCR, the TCRdb table keeps only in-frame clones and is missing some. The sample totals tens of thousands of clones. The sequenced sample consisted of blood buffy coat. Receptor source: a woman between 18 and 69 years old with a cervical HPV16 infection that either progressed to CIN3+ or cleared (not recorded which).

Comment on this clone: The CDR3 end falls 3 residues outside the read, so it is completed with the germline J gene. V and J are TRBV2 and TRBJ2-5; D is unclear. The germline V and J ends were trimmed by 7 bases and 5 bases, with 5 bases remaining between them. CDR3 length: 10 amino acids. Germline-derived CDR1 and CDR2 are SNHLY and FYNNEI. Here the CDR3 reads CASTRETQYF. The sequenced CDR3 bases are TGTGCCAGCACCCGGGAGACC.

About this clone itself: The read halts 3 residues ahead of the CDR3 end, with the missing end drawn from the germline J gene. J is TRBJ2-7 and V is TRBV7-2, with 7 bases matching TRBD1. The CDR3 is 15 amino acids. Losses at the gene ends were 5 bases for V and 3 bases for J; bases not matched to a gene: 10. Looked up from germline, CDR1 is SGHTA and CDR2 is FQGNSA. The DNA read from the CDR3 is TGTGCCAGCAGCCCTAGACAGGGTCCAAACTACGAG. It codes for CASSPRQGPNYE. In full, the CDR3 reads CASSPRQGPNYEQYF.

On this clone itself: The read gets to within 3 residues of the CDR3 end, and the germline J gene fills in the rest. The rearrangement joins TRBV10-3 to TRBJ2-7; 9 bases match TRBD1. Per the germline V gene, CDR1 is ENHRY and CDR2 is SYGVKD. The CDR3 sequence is 15 residues long. J gave up 0 bases and V 5 bases, and 5 bases lay outside the gene matches. The DNA read from the CDR3 is TGTGCCATCAGTACAGGGGGCTCAATCTCCTACGAG. Its protein product is CAISTGGSISYE. The whole CDR3 protein is CAISTGGSISYEQYF.

On this clone: The CDR3 end falls 3 residues outside the read, so it is completed with the germline J gene. V gene TRBV7-2 combines with J gene TRBJ2-1; 11 bases line up with TRBD2. The CDR3 spans 15 residues. V was pared by 6 bases and J by 8 bases, with 9 bases of the junction left unmatched. CDR1 is SGHTA and CDR2 is FQGNSA in the germline V gene. CDR3 DNA, as far as it was read: TGTGCCAGCAGACCTACTAGCGGGGGAGAGGATGAG. Translating it yields CASRPTSGGEDE. The entire CDR3 is CASRPTSGGEDEQFF.

About this clone: With the read ending 3 residues before the CDR3 end, the germline J gene is used to fill in that end. The chain uses TRBV13 and TRBJ2-5; 9 bases line up with TRBD2. J gave up 1 base and V 5 bases, and 11 bases lay outside the gene matches. CDR3 length equals 17 residues. CDR1 and CDR2 from the germline V gene are PRHDT and FYEKMQ (reference sequence). The CDR3 bases that were read are TGTGCCAGCAGCCTACCCGGATCTAGCGGGACCCAAGAGACC. Its protein is CASSLPGSSGTQET. The whole CDR3 protein reads CASSLPGSSGTQETQYF.

A word on this clone: Read sequence stops 3 residues before the CDR3 end, and the germline J gene provides the missing end. J is TRBJ2-3 and V is TRBV7-9, with D perhaps matching TRBD1 (6 bases). Germline V lookup: CDR1 SEHNR, CDR2 FQNEAQ (reference sequence). The CDR3 extends over 15 amino acids. Partial CDR3 DNA: TGTGCCAGCAGCTTCGGTACAGGGCCCAATCAGCCG. As protein: CASSFGTGPNQP. From start to end, the CDR3 is CASSFGTGPNQPQYF.

In the case of this clone: This sample includes further DNA sequences coding for the same CDR3. The chain's CDR3 is CASKQGIYGYTF. The CDR3 DNA, read in part, is TGTGCCTCCAAACAGGGTATCTATGGC. V gene TRBV30 combines with J gene TRBJ1-2; D possibly corresponds to TRBD1 (6 bases). The CDR3 end is not reached by the read, which stops 3 residues before it; the germline J gene fills it in. From germline, CDR1 is GTSNPN and CDR2 SVGIG (reference sequence). V gave up 7 bases and J gave up 4 bases, with 13 bases separating them. The CDR3 is 12 amino acids.

Points on this clone: The read halts 3 residues ahead of the CDR3 end, with the missing end drawn from the germline J gene. This chain uses TRBV19 with TRBJ1-1; TRBD1 matches 7 bases. The CDR3 runs 14 residues. The V gene's germline CDR1 is LNHDA and CDR2 SQIVND (reference sequence). The ends lost 3 bases at V and 6 bases at J; junction bases unmatched: 7. CDR3 loop: CASSIEIGGSEAFF. The covered CDR3 bases are TGTGCCAGTAGTATTGAGATAGGGGGCTCTGAA.

In regard to this clone: The read is 3 residues too short to cover the CDR3 end, so that end is filled in from the germline J gene. The rearrangement links TRBV29-1 to TRBJ1-5; the D gene is possibly TRBD1 (6 bases). Trimming stripped 4 bases from V and 0 bases from J, with 10 bases between. The CDR3 totals 14 residues. Per the germline V gene, CDR1 is SQVTM and CDR2 is ANQGSEA. CDR3 loop: CSVADSYSNQPQHF. The part of the CDR3 DNA that was read is TGCAGCGTTGCGGACAGTTATAGCAATCAGCCC.

Of note for this clone: The read gets to within 3 residues of the CDR3 end, and the germline J gene fills in the rest. The rearrangement joins TRBV7-9 to TRBJ2-1, with TRBD1 as a possible D gene (5 bases). The CDR3 length is 15 residues. V dropped 4 bases and J dropped 9 bases, with 19 bases sitting between them. The germline V gene encodes CDR1 SEHNR and CDR2 FQNEAQ (reference sequence). CDR3 amino acids: CASSSSRGGVGEQFF. The DNA read from the CDR3 is TGTGCCAGCAGCTCAAGTAGGGGTGGGGTTGGTGAG.

With respect to this clone: The read finishes 3 residues shy of the CDR3 end, and the germline J gene is used to complete it. This chain joins TRBV12-5 and TRBJ2-1, with TRBD1 matching 7 bases. CDR1 is LGHNT and CDR2 is FRNRAP in the germline V gene. The CDR3 sequence is 14 residues long. V lost 4 bases, J lost 7 bases, and 7 bases stayed unmatched. The CDR3 here is CASGSGQAGNEQFF. CDR3 DNA (partial): TGTGCTAGTGGTTCAGGACAGGCAGGGAATGAG.

Note on this clone: The CDR3 is cut off 3 residues early in the read; its end comes from the germline J gene. The gene calls are TRBV5-4 and TRBJ2-5, with TRBD1 matching over 11 bases. The CDR3 covers 15 residues. The junction had 7 bases not matched to a gene; V was cut back by 4 bases and J by 5 bases. CDR1 SGHNT and CDR2 YYREEE come from the germline V gene (reference sequence). Incomplete CDR3 DNA: TGTGCCAGCAGCCGAGGACAGGGGGCATGGGAGACC. It encodes CASSRGQGAWET. In full, the CDR3 reads CASSRGQGAWETQYF.

Remarks on this clone: The read is 3 residues too short to cover the CDR3 end, so that end is filled in from the germline J gene. This chain joins TRBV5-1 and TRBJ2-3; D is undetermined. The CDR3 is made up of 12 amino acids. CDR1 is SGHRS, CDR2 YFSETQ, per germline. Trimming stripped 1 base from V and 6 bases from J, with 6 bases between. Incomplete CDR3 DNA: TGCGCCAGCAGCTTGACGACTGATACG. Translated: CASSLTTDT. The CDR3 reads in full as CASSLTTDTQYF.

Comment on this clone: The read terminates 3 residues ahead of where the CDR3 ends, so the germline J gene completes it. The chain uses TRBV29-1 and TRBJ2-3; 10 nucleotides line up with TRBD2. The length of the CDR3 is 13 residues. The germline CDR1 and CDR2 sequences are SQVTM and ANQGSEA. CDR3 DNA (partial): TGCAGCGTCCAAACTAGCGGGGAAGAGACG. This translates into CSVQTSGEET. The entire CDR3 protein is CSVQTSGEETQYF.

As concerns this clone: The read ends 3 residues shy of where the CDR3 ends; the end is completed using the germline J gene. The gene calls are TRBV30 and TRBJ1-2; D call uncertain. There are 11 residues in the CDR3. Per the germline V gene, CDR1 is GTSNPN and CDR2 is SVGIG (reference sequence). The CDR3 loop reads CAWSEIERYTF. Incomplete CDR3 DNA: TGTGCCTGGAGTGAAATCGAGCGC.

CDR3 bases read: TGTGCCAGCAGCCCTAGCAATGAG. Amino acids: CASSPSNE. The entire CDR3 sequence reads CASSPSNEQFF. This chain connects TRBV7-6 to TRBJ2-1; D is undetermined. With the read ending 3 residues before the CDR3 end, the germline J gene is used to fill in that end. Germline V CDR1 and CDR2: SGHVS, FNYEAQ. The CDR3 has 11 amino acids. Trimming removed 5 bases at V and 6 bases at J, with 5 bases between.

About this clone: The read ends 3 residues shy of where the CDR3 ends; the end is completed using the germline J gene. The rearrangement links TRBV29-1 to TRBJ2-7, with 9 positions matching TRBD1. This CDR3 is 13 amino acids long. Germline CDR1 reads SQVTM; CDR2 reads ANQGSEA. J lost 3 bases, V lost 6 bases, and 6 bases had no gene match. CDR3 in amino acids: CSVRPTGGYEQYF. CDR3 DNA (partial): TGCAGCGTGCGACCGACAGGGGGCTACGAG.

As concerns this clone: The read terminates 3 residues ahead of where the CDR3 ends, so the germline J gene completes it. The chain uses TRBV4-2 and TRBJ2-7; 9 positions agree with TRBD1. CDR1 and CDR2 (germline): LGHNA, YNFKEQ. V gave up 3 bases and J gave up 2 bases; unmatched junction bases: 8. The CDR3 covers 16 residues. This chain's CDR3 is CASSQPSRDRAYEQYF. CDR3 DNA (partial): TGTGCCAGCAGCCAGCCGAGCCGGGACAGGGCCTACGAG.

A remark on this clone: Read coverage stops 3 residues before the CDR3 terminus; the germline J gene supplies the remainder. The J gene is TRBJ2-7, the V gene TRBV5-1; a weak D match, TRBD1 (5 bases). Deletions cut 1 base from V and 3 bases from J, with 11 bases between. From germline, CDR1 is SGHRS and CDR2 YFSETQ. CDR3 size: 14 residues. CDR3 bases read: TGCGCCAGCAGCTTGAGGCAGGGTGGCTACGAG. This translates into CASSLRQGGYE. In full, the CDR3 reads CASSLRQGGYEQYF.

A word on this clone: The CDR3 end falls 3 residues outside the read, so it is completed with the germline J gene. The chain combines TRBV7-8 with TRBJ2-5, with D hard to call. V shed 5 bases and J shed 5 bases, with 21 bases lying between them. CDR1 SGHVS and CDR2 FQNEAQ come from the germline V gene. The CDR3 loop spans 16 amino acids. CDR3 DNA (partial): TGTGCCAGCAGCCAAGAACGTACAAGGCAGGTCGAGACC. This gives the protein CASSQERTRQVET. The whole CDR3 region reads CASSQERTRQVETQYF.

As to this clone: The CDR3 end falls 3 residues outside the read, so it is completed with the germline J gene. V gene TRBV11-3 combines with J gene TRBJ2-7, with D possibly matching TRBD1 (5 bases). The germline CDR1 and CDR2 sequences are SGHNT and YENEEA. V lost 4 bases to trimming and J lost 1 base, with 11 bases between them. The CDR3 runs 14 residues. CDR3 in amino acids: CASSSREKSYEQYF. The DNA read from the CDR3 is TGTGCCAGCAGCTCCAGGGAAAAATCCTACGAG.

About this clone: Read sequence stops 3 residues before the CDR3 end, and the germline J gene provides the missing end. The gene calls are TRBV19 and TRBJ1-4; D is uncertain. Trimming took off 7 bases at V and 7 bases at J, with 13 bases between the two ends. CDR1 LNHDA and CDR2 SQIVND come from the germline V gene (reference sequence). CDR3 length: 13 amino acids. The sequenced part of the CDR3 DNA is TGTGCCAGTACCTCGGGTTCGGCTGAAAAA. Its translation: CASTSGSAEK. In full, the CDR3 reads CASTSGSAEKLFF.

Comment on this clone: Germline and junction disagree at one end, which may indicate a read error. The read falls 3 residues short of the CDR3 end, and the missing part is taken from the germline J gene. The chain employs TRBV7-9 and TRBJ2-2; possible D gene TRBD2, 7 bases. Germline CDR1 is SEHNR and CDR2 is FQNEAQ (reference sequence). CDR3 length: 12 residues. The part of the CDR3 DNA that was read is TGTTCCAGCAGCTTAGGGGGGGAAAAG. As protein: CSSSLGGEK. The whole CDR3 sequence reads CSSSLGGEKLFF.

A remark on this clone: The read gets to within 3 residues of the CDR3 end, and the germline J gene fills in the rest. The chain carries TRBV7-9 and TRBJ2-2; tentative D call: TRBD2 (5 bases). The CDR3 spans 14 residues. Germline V CDR1 and CDR2: SEHNR, FQNEAQ (reference sequence). V lost 11 bases, J lost 5 bases, and 18 bases lay in between. CDR3 protein: CAGGRTSPTGELFF. The CDR3 DNA, read in part, is TGTGCCGGAGGCAGGACTTCCCCGACCGGGGAG.

On this clone: The sequence runs out 3 residues before the end of the CDR3; the remainder is reconstructed from the germline J gene. The gene calls are TRBV10-1 and TRBJ1-1; maybe TRBD1 (6 bases). The V end was cut by 0 bases, the J end by 3 bases, with 14 bases between. The germline gives CDR1 WNHNN, CDR2 SYGVQD (reference sequence). This CDR3 comprises 16 residues. The part of the CDR3 DNA that was read is TGCGCCAGCAGTGAGTCGACTCGAGGGGGAGACACTGAA. Translated, it gives CASSESTRGGDTE. The CDR3 in full is CASSESTRGGDTEAFF.

The sequenced part of the CDR3 DNA is TGTGCCAGCAGCTTAGGTAGCATCAGGGAG. Its protein is CASSLGSIRE. From start to end, the CDR3 is CASSLGSIRELFF. The chain uses TRBV7-9 and TRBJ2-2; no reliable D call. The sequence runs out 3 residues before the end of the CDR3; the remainder is reconstructed from the germline J gene. The V end lost 1 base, the J end lost 9 bases, and 9 bases lay between the germline ends. Per the germline V gene, CDR1 is SEHNR and CDR2 is FQNEAQ (reference sequence). The length of the CDR3 is 13 residues.

Note on this clone: The sequenced fragment ends 3 residues before the CDR3 boundary, so the rest is inferred from the germline J gene. The chain carries TRBV2 and TRBJ1-2, with 9 positions matching TRBD1. J was trimmed by 7 bases and V by 6 bases; bases with no gene match: 12. CDR3 length: 15 amino acids. Germline V CDR1 and CDR2: SNHLY, FYNNEI. Partial CDR3 DNA: TGTGCCAGCAGCACCGGGACAGGGCTATATAGTGGC. This translates into CASSTGTGLYSG. The entire CDR3 reads CASSTGTGLYSGYTF. Full variable domain (rest looked up from reference TRBV2 and TRBJ1-2): EPEVTQTPSHQVTQMGQEVILRCVPISNHLYFYWYRQILGQKVEFLVSFYNNEISEKSEIFDDQFSVERPDGSNFTLKIRSTKLEDSAMYFCASSTGTGLYSGYTFGSGTRLTVV.